The 12 T cell receptor beta chains listed next were all sequenced from one sample in a study of tumor and adjacent non-tumor tissue in lung cancer. RNA was extracted from bulk tissue without any cell sorting. A modified ARM-PCR protocol with three rounds of nested PCR amplified TCRbeta. A single record per CDR3 protein comes from TCRdb applying MiXCR to the multiplex PCR reads. The sample consists of 200,000 to 250,000 distinct CDR3 sequences, 60% to 85% of them appearing once. Sequenced material: lung tumor tissue. Receptors originate from a man aged 60 to 75 with non-small cell lung cancer.

A remark on this clonotype: Compared with germline, one end of the junction differs, possibly owing to a read error. This chain joins TRBV12-3 or TRBV12-4 and TRBJ2-4; 9 bases agree with TRBD2. The CDR3 is made up of 14 amino acids. The DNA for the CDR3 is TGTGTCAGCAGTCGGGCGGGAGGGGATAACATTCAGTACTTC. Its translation is CVSSRAGGDNIQYF.

The V and J genes are TRBV2 and TRBJ2-1, with TRBD2 matching 9 bases. The end of the DNA aligns better with TRBJ2-7, so the J call may be wrong. Germline values: CDR1 SNHLY, CDR2 FYNNEI. The CDR3 has 15 residues. CDR3 residues: CASSVGLAGNNEQYF. In DNA form, the CDR3 reads TGTGCCAGCAGTGTAGGGCTAGCGGGGAACAATGAGCAGTACTTC.

This clonotype has a count of ten or more. The rearrangement uses TRBV7-9 and TRBJ1-4; unclear D gene. V was trimmed by 5 bases and J by 0 bases, leaving 7 bases between them. The CDR3 has 14 residues. Germline V gene sequence: CDR1 SEHNR, CDR2 FQNEAQ (reference sequence). CDR3 in amino acids: CASSLRSTNEKLFF. The CDR3 coding sequence is TGTGCCAGCAGCCTTCGATCAACTAATGAAAAACTGTTTTTT.

Details on this clonotype: Given a much more abundant clone one base away, this may be a read error. The chain joins TRBV5-1 to TRBJ1-1, with 10 bases lining up with TRBD1. This CDR3 is built from 15 residues. The germline CDR1 and CDR2 sequences are SGHRS and YFSETQ. Trimming cost V 4 bases and J 7 bases; bases outside gene matches: 10. The DNA for the CDR3 is TGCGCCAGCAGCCTCCTGACAGGGGGCGAGAATGAAGCTTTCTTT. Its translation: CASSLLTGGENEAFF.

Comments on this clonotype: Possible read error: a much larger clone is one base away. The chain employs TRBV12-3 or TRBV12-4 and TRBJ2-4, with D perhaps being TRBD1 or TRBD2 (5 bases each). This CDR3 region has 16 residues. CDR3: CASSLGLSGAKNNQYF. The CDR3 bases are TGTGCCAGCAGTTTAGGACTCTCCGGGGCCAAAAACAATCAGTACTTC.

Concerning this clonotype itself: The germline gene is not matched at one end of the junction; a read error may be the cause. The CDR3: CSVAHSNYGYIF. CDR3 DNA sequence: TGCAGTGTCGCGCACAGTAACTATGGCTACATCTTC. J is TRBJ1-2 and V is TRBV29-1; D gene uncertain. This CDR3 region has 12 residues. CDR1 is SQVTM, CDR2 ANQGSEA, per germline.

In its sample, this clonotype was seen a few times. V is TRBV11-2 and J is TRBJ1-2, with a possible D match to TRBD1 (6 bases). Germline V gene sequence: CDR1 SGHAT, CDR2 FQNNGV. Trimming cost V 3 bases and J 4 bases, with 15 bases left between them. The CDR3 is 15 residues long. The chain's CDR3 is CASSFPGAGGYGYTF. The CDR3, as DNA: TGTGCCAGCAGCTTCCCAGGGGCGGGGGGCTATGGCTACACCTTC.

Points on this clonotype: A junction boundary mismatches the germline segment, possibly from a read error. V usage is TRBV12-3 or TRBV12-4 and J usage is TRBJ1-1, with 9 bases matching TRBD1. The CDR3 covers 16 residues. CDR3 in amino acids: CASSLFGTGKNSEASF. The DNA of the CDR3 is TGTGCCAGCAGTTTATTTGGGACAGGGAAGAACAGTGAAGCTTCCTTT.

At least ten counts were recorded for this clonotype. The V gene is TRBV20-1, the J gene TRBJ1-6; the D gene is possibly TRBD1 (6 bases). With 1 base removed from V and 7 bases from J, the gap between germline ends came to 14 bases. This CDR3 comprises 15 residues. Germline V gene sequence: CDR1 DFQATT, CDR2 SNEGSKA (reference sequence). CDR3 amino acids: CSARVPPGANSPLHF. The DNA for the CDR3 is TGCAGTGCTAGAGTCCCGCCAGGGGCGAATTCACCCCTCCACTTT.

A remark on this clonotype: This clone may be a read error of a much larger clone one base away. CDR3 protein: CARSAELAGVTEQFF. The CDR3 DNA follows: TGCGCCAGGAGTGCGGAACTAGCGGGAGTGACTGAGCAGTTCTTC. The chain links TRBV10-1 to TRBJ2-1; 11 bases map to TRBD2. Looked up from germline, CDR1 is WNHNN and CDR2 is SYGVQD (reference sequence). This CDR3 comprises 15 residues.

This clonotype was counted only a few times. An end of the junction differs from the germline gene, which may be a read error. The rearrangement uses TRBV12-3 or TRBV12-4 and TRBJ1-5; D is perhaps TRBD1 (5 bases). CDR3 size: 13 residues. The CDR3 nucleotides read TGTGCCAGTAGTTTTTCGGGGGGTCGGCCCCAGCATTTT. This translates into CASSFSGGRPQHF.

The sample holds many counts of this clonotype. The chain uses TRBV5-4 and TRBJ2-3; possible D gene TRBD2, 5 bases. Trimming removed 2 bases from V and 1 base from J, with 11 bases in between. There are 15 residues in the CDR3. Germline CDR1 and CDR2: SGHNT and YYREEE (reference sequence). CDR3 DNA: TGTGCCAGCAGCTTTTACGGGATAGGCACAGATACGCAGTATTTT. Residues: CASSFYGIGTDTQYF.